This paragraph covers one T cell receptor (beta chain) sequence. Its cognate antigen is unknown. TCRdb keeps only in-frame clones here, not all; method: immunoSEQ multiplex PCR. The sample lists 50,000 to 60,000 clones, around four fifths occurring once. The sort gate was single viable CD3+CD4+CD8-CD45RO+ cells for memory CD4+ T cells. This entry is derived from a study of memory CD4+ T cells and cytomegalovirus serostatus. Overall study: This sample comes from healthy Belgian adults, roughly nine CMV seropositive, under 25 seronegative.

The CDR3 extends over 19 amino acids. Findings of the study overall: Each of fewer than 80 CMV-associated TCRbeta sequences occurred in one to five individuals. Median bootstrapped AUC for CMV status was just under 0.97 originally, 0.9 to 0.93 US-trained. The CMV-associated TCR signature appears largely within the CD4+ memory repertoire.

Source material: memory CD4+ T cells from blood. The chain joins TRBV1 to TRBJ2-4; the table gives TRBD2 as D, unverified against the DNA. TRBV1 is a recognized pseudogene. The receptor comes from an adult in good health and CMV-seropositive. CDR3 nucleotides: TGCACCAGCAGCCAAGACGAGAATAGCCTCTATTTAGCCAAAAACATTCAGTACTTC. Translation gives CTSSQDENSLYLAKNIQYF.